The sequence of this T cell receptor beta chain was determined in a study of blood T cells in healthy people across ages (dated by TCRdb to between 2015 and 2017). About the study as a whole: In model experiments, template switching captured about one uniquely barcoded TCR beta cDNA molecule for every two T cells. Using deep sequencing normalized with unique cDNA molecular identifiers, the study measured how TCR beta repertoire diversity changes with age. Donors were grouped into four age groups: young (average about 15 years), middle-aged (under 40), aged (roughly 67) and long-lived (approximately 82). The study analyzed two additional independent replicas of 1 million unique cDNA reads from the same blood draw for two donors, one aged 18 to 30 and one aged 80 or older.

Findings and caveats that apply to the study as a whole: The long-lived group showed more naive CD4+ T cells, fewer expanded clones and increased TCR diversity than the aged group, suggesting age selection. Conclusive comparison of naive and antigen-experienced compartments was prevented by the profiling of bulk unsorted PBMCs. Estimates of total diversity based on one million sequenced T cells were considered lower bounds and underestimates. The percentage of naive T cells measured by flow cytometry correlated strongly with observed TCR beta diversity. Observed TCR beta diversity per million T cells fell roughly linearly with age, and a significant reduction was already apparent by age roughly 40. Donor CMV infection status was unknown, potentially confounding age-related changes in expanded clonotypes.

Including the terminal cysteine and phenylalanine, the CDR3 comprises 14 residues. Of the read, only the CDR3 DNA is kept; its 42 bases are in frame from base 1. CDR1 SGHRS and CDR2 YFSETQ were looked up in the germline V gene. The method was 5' RACE. The sequencing machine was an Illumina HiSeq 2500. A second PCR of roughly 6 to 12 cycles was run with a J-beta primer mix and a sample-barcoded 5' primer. A unique molecular identifier was introduced onto each TCR beta cDNA molecule by a template-switch 5' adaptor carrying 12 random nucleotides. Each sample yielded at least 2.5 million CDR3-containing paired-end reads. The Mint cDNA synthesis kit, primed by a TRBC-specific oligonucleotide, was used to synthesize first-strand cDNA from all RNA. After uracil-DNA glycosylase treatment, a first 18-cycle PCR used universal primers M1SS and BC2_uni_R on all cDNA. The published analysis was carried out like this. For normalization, 1 million high-quality reads, each with a distinct molecular identifier, were randomly selected from each sample. Reads sharing molecular identifiers were discarded rather than binned into consensus sequences. CDR3 identification, clonotype clustering and error correction used MiTCR with a Q25 quality threshold and the strictest error-elimination algorithm. Lower-bound total TCR beta diversity was estimated with a nonparametric unseen species model using Euler transformation. TCRdb reprocessed the public reads (quality trimming at Q25 with fastp, clone calling with MiXCR) and kept in-frame beta chains. One record per CDR3 amino acid sequence lists the most common genes and DNA. It is TCRdb's table, rather than the study itself, that gives the V and J calls and clone size. The sample table contains under 1,100,000 distinct CDR3 sequences; only one count was recorded for 25% of them. Of the sample, less than 0.75% is held by the ten largest clones.

The approximately 41 donors, aged roughly 6 to 95 years, were systemically healthy Caucasian individuals from Russia. Around 10 milliliters of peripheral blood were drawn from each donor into EDTA-treated Vacutainer tubes. PBMCs were isolated by Ficoll-Paque density-gradient centrifugation, with at least 7 million obtained per sample. Total RNA, at least 5 micrograms per sample, was extracted from PBMCs with Trizol reagent. For every donor, an aliquot of PBMCs went through flow cytometry to measure the percentages of naive CD45RAhigh/CD27high T cells. A few counts support this clonotype. What antigen it recognizes has not been identified. Germline is not matched at one junction end, which may reflect a read error. The same specimen was also included in a second study, on T cells of mothers and their children. Reported in the second study: Nine systemically healthy Caucasian individuals, comprising three mothers and their six children, were included as donors. cDNA synthesis consumed the entire amount of extracted RNA, loaded at about 1.5 ug RNA in each 15 ul reaction. In the second PCR, sample barcodes and 2-4 random nucleotides were introduced via the M1S primer. Each mother yielded over 8.5 million TCR beta CDR3 reads and each child some 3 million reads. Thymic selection similarly shapes TCR recombination output in related and unrelated pairs, with minor effect from inherited differences. Normalized repertoire overlap was always slightly but never significantly higher in related than unrelated mother-child pairs. No persistent microchimeric T cell clones were detected, at a sensitivity of roughly 100 clones per million clonotypes. To look for features that set related mother-child pairs apart from unrelated individuals, the researchers ran deep NGS to compare the TCR beta repertoires of mothers and children. Mothers averaged about 37 +/- 4 years of age and children averaged about 12 +/- 4 years. After adapter ligation was performed with NEBNext reagents, the libraries were sequenced on an Illumina HiSeq 2000 with 100+100 nt paired-end reads. To prevent cross-contamination, the mother and child libraries were prepared one month apart and sequenced in separate runs. For each donor, somewhere between roughly 450,000 and 2,000,000 distinct TCR beta clonotypes were identified. Naive TCR beta clonotypes were estimated from low-frequency clonotypes matched to each donor's FACS-determined naive share, without sorting.

The chain links TRBV5-1 with TRBJ2-1; possibly the D gene is TRBD1, per 5 matching bases. The receptor was isolated from a girl aged 2-9 years in good health. Sequencing input: blood. The DNA is TGCGCCAGCAGCTTGGACGACAGTTACAGTGAGCAGTTCTTC. It is translated as CASSLDDSYSEQFF.